The clone carrying this T cell receptor (beta chain) has a count of ten or more. The antigen is unknown. These data originate in a study of blood T cells in healthy people across ages. Whole-study results and caveats: PBMCs were not sorted, which prevented a conclusive comparison of naive versus antigen-experienced cells. Investigators treated diversity estimates from one million T cells as underestimates.

Every participating donor contributed roughly 10 milliliters of peripheral blood through a draw. Total RNA was isolated from each sample in quantities of at least 5 micrograms. The V gene's germline CDR1 is SNHLY and CDR2 FYNNEI. Trimming took off 3 bases at V and 4 bases at J, with 9 bases between the two ends. The CDR3 length is 13 residues. A second PCR of roughly 6 to 12 cycles used a sample-barcoded 5' primer and a J-beta primer mix. TCRdb independently ran MiXCR on the 5' RACE reads; one entry per CDR3 protein. The sample shows around 990,000 distinct CDR3 sequences, around two fifths of them seen only once.

This clonotype was sampled from a man aged 18-30 years in good health. Sequences were obtained from blood. The V gene is TRBV2, the J gene TRBJ2-5; D uncertain. The CDR3 spells CASSEQVGETQYF. The CDR3 bases are TGTGCCAGCAGTGAGCAGGTCGGAGAGACCCAGTACTTC.